The 19 T cell receptor beta chains below all came from one sample that was sequenced in a study of T cell responses to AZD1222 COVID-19 vaccine. Clones were sequenced by immunoSEQ multiplex PCR, and TCRdb holds only the in-frame ones, with some missing. The sample includes around 250,000 clones, 90% to 95% of them seen just once. The material sequenced was peripheral blood, taken on day 0 of AZD1222 vaccination. These TCRs come from an adult in good health.

This chain connects TRBV27 to TRBJ2-7, with 11 bases lining up with TRBD2. The CDR3 totals 16 residues. The V gene's germline CDR1 is MNHEY and CDR2 SMNVEV (reference sequence). Trimming took 0 bases from V and 3 from J; bases not matched to a gene: 4. The CDR3 here is CASSLSTSGIIYEQYF. The CDR3 bases are TGTGCCAGCAGTTTATCGACTAGCGGGATTATCTACGAGCAGTACTTC.

This clone was seen just once. The chain uses TRBV5-5 and TRBJ2-7, with TRBD2 identical over 12 bases. The CDR3 covers 15 residues. Germline V gives CDR1 SGHKS, CDR2 YYEKEE (reference sequence). Trimming removed 3 bases from V and 2 bases from J; junction bases left unmatched: 3. The CDR3: CASSSPSGGAYEQYF. In DNA, the CDR3 is TGTGCCAGCAGCTCTCCTAGCGGGGGGGCCTACGAGCAGTACTTC. Complete variable domain (other parts from reference TRBV5-5 and TRBJ2-7): DAGVTQSPTHLIKTRGQQVTLRCSPISGHKSVSWYQQVLGQGPQFIFQYYEKEERGRGNFPDRFSARQFPNYSSELNVNALLLGDSALYLCASSSPSGGAYEQYFGPGTRLTVT.

V usage is TRBV10-3 and J usage is TRBJ2-2; D is unresolved. V lost 6 bases and J lost 4, with 18 bases in between. The CDR3 is 16 amino acids. In germline, CDR1 is ENHRY, CDR2 SYGVKD. This CDR3 is CAIRSGWQMSTGELFF. CDR3 sequence (DNA): TGTGCCATCAGAAGTGGGTGGCAAATGAGCACCGGGGAGCTGTTTTTT.

V is TRBV28 and J is TRBJ1-1; TRBD1 matches at 7 bases. CDR3 length: 13 residues. Trimming removed 8 bases from V and 3 bases from J; junction bases left unmatched: 6. Germline loops: CDR1 MDHEN, CDR2 SYDVKM. CDR3: CASQPTGDTEAFF. Here the CDR3 DNA reads TGTGCCAGCCAACCTACAGGGGACACTGAAGCTTTCTTT.

This clone was found once. This chain links TRBV19 with TRBJ1-1; D is uncertain. Germline assignment: CDR1 LNHDA and CDR2 SQIVND (reference sequence). Trimming shortened V by 7 bases and J by 4 bases, and 22 bases separated the two germline ends. The CDR3 runs to 16 residues. CDR3 coding DNA: TGTGCCAGTACTCACGTCCTGAGGAGGGTTGGCACTGAAGCTTTCTTT. Translating it yields CASTHVLRRVGTEAFF. Drawing the rest from reference TRBV19 and TRBJ1-1, the complete variable domain is DGGITQSPKYLFRKEGQNVTLSCEQNLNHDAMYWYRQDPGQGLRLIYYSQIVNDFQKGDIAEGYSVSREKKESFPLTVTSAQKNPTAFYLCASTHVLRRVGTEAFFGQGTRLTVV.

V is TRBV2 and J is TRBJ2-5; TRBD2 aligns across 9 bases. V was pared by 4 bases and J by 0 bases, with 6 bases of the junction left unmatched. CDR3 length: 16 residues. Looked up from germline, CDR1 is SNHLY and CDR2 is FYNNEI. The DNA for the CDR3 is TGTGCCAGCAGTGGGGTAGCGGGGGCTTACCAAGAGACCCAGTACTTC. Encoded protein: CASSGVAGAYQETQYF.

V and J are TRBV12-3 or TRBV12-4 and TRBJ1-5; perhaps TRBD1 as D (5 bases). The V end lost 1 base, the J end lost 7 bases, and 8 bases lay between the germline ends. The CDR3 is 13 residues long. The CDR3 spells CASSLVDSQPQHF. In DNA, the CDR3 is TGTGCCAGCAGTTTAGTCGACAGCCAGCCCCAGCATTTT.

The genes are TRBV2 and TRBJ2-5, with TRBD2 matching over 8 bases. Trimming at V came to 4 bases and at J to 5 bases, leaving 3 bases not matched to a gene. This CDR3 contains 13 residues. CDR1 is SNHLY and CDR2 is FYNNEI in the germline V gene. Written as DNA, the CDR3 is TGTGCCAGCAGTGGGATAGCGGGGGAGACCCAGTACTTC. Residues: CASSGIAGETQYF.

The chain couples TRBV5-4 to TRBJ2-5, with D perhaps matching TRBD2 (6 bases). CDR1 and CDR2 from the germline V gene are SGHNT and YYREEE (reference sequence). The length of the CDR3 is 15 residues. V dropped 0 bases and J dropped 6 bases, with 15 bases sitting between them. The CDR3 coding sequence is TGTGCCAGCAGCTTGGGGTCCAGGGAGGTAAAGACCCAGTACTTC. It codes for CASSLGSREVKTQYF.

The rearrangement uses TRBV7-2 and TRBJ2-1, with 9 bases lining up with TRBD2. V shed 4 bases, J shed 2 bases, and the junction held 3 bases outside the gene matches. The germline V gene encodes CDR1 SGHTA and CDR2 FQGNSA. CDR3 size: 15 residues. CDR3 sequence reads: CASSSSSGAYNEQFF. CDR3 nucleotide sequence: TGTGCCAGCAGCTCCTCTAGCGGGGCCTACAATGAGCAGTTCTTC.

The chain combines TRBV5-5 with TRBJ2-2; 8 bases line up with TRBD1. The CDR3 runs 17 residues. Germline V gene sequence: CDR1 SGHKS, CDR2 YYEKEE (reference sequence). J gave up 7 bases and V 4 bases, and 15 bases lay outside the gene matches. As DNA, the CDR3 is TGTGCCAGCAGCCGATATATAGATGGACAGGGCAGCGGGGAGCTGTTTTTT. Its protein is CASSRYIDGQGSGELFF.

This clone was found once. The genes are TRBV29-1 and TRBJ1-4; a weak D match, TRBD1 (5 bases). Looked up from germline, CDR1 is SQVTM and CDR2 is ANQGSEA. The CDR3 covers 13 residues. The V end was cut by 5 bases, the J end by 8 bases, with 15 bases between. The DNA of the CDR3 is TGCAGCGTTTGGACACCTACCCGGGAAAAACTGTTTTTT. Amino acids: CSVWTPTREKLFF.

V and J are TRBV2 and TRBJ1-1; D perhaps matches TRBD1 (5 bases). The V gene lost 5 bases and the J gene lost 11 bases, with 27 bases spanning the gap. The CDR3 is 16 amino acids. CDR1 and CDR2 from the germline V gene are SNHLY and FYNNEI. CDR3 nucleotide sequence: TGTGCCAGCAGTTTTCCCGTCGGGACGATTTTTGACTTGGCTTTCTTT. Translation gives CASSFPVGTIFDLAFF.

The V call is TRBV29-1, the J call TRBJ2-5; TRBD2 aligns across 9 bases. CDR1 SQVTM and CDR2 ANQGSEA come from the germline V gene. This CDR3 spans 13 amino acids. With 7 bases clipped from V and 5 bases from J, the junction kept 8 bases outside the gene matches. The CDR3 sequence: CSGGSGSRETQYF. The CDR3 DNA reads TGCAGCGGGGGTAGCGGGAGTCGGGAGACCCAGTACTTC.

This rearrangement joins TRBV5-1 to TRBJ2-5, with no clear D. Between the trimmed V and J ends, which lost 5 bases and 2 bases, there was a span of 10 bases. The CDR3 has 13 residues. Germline assignment: CDR1 SGHRS and CDR2 YFSETQ. CDR3 coding DNA: TGCGCCAGCAGATTAACTATACAAGAGACCCAGTACTTC. Protein product: CASRLTIQETQYF. The variable domain in full, completed from reference TRBV5-1 and TRBJ2-5, reads KAGVTQTPRYLIKTRGQQVTLSCSPISGHRSVSWYQQTPGQGLQFLFEYFSETQRNKGNFPGRFSGRQFSNSRSEMNVSTLELGDSALYLCASRLTIQETQYFGPGTRLLVL.

This chain connects TRBV20-1 to TRBJ2-5, with D uncertain. Germline-derived CDR1 and CDR2 are DFQATT and SNEGSKA (reference sequence). Trimming left V 6 bases short and J 5 bases short, with 10 bases between. CDR3 length equals 11 residues. CDR3 sequence: CSANWWETQYF. As DNA, the CDR3 is TGCAGTGCCAACTGGTGGGAGACCCAGTACTTC.

The J gene is TRBJ1-4, the V gene TRBV4-3, with 8 positions matching TRBD1. Germline lookup yields CDR1 LGHNA and CDR2 YSLEER. This CDR3 is built from 18 residues. Trimming cost V 2 bases and J 2 bases; bases outside gene matches: 10. CDR3 nucleotides: TGCGCCAGCAGCCAAAGAACAGGGGGTAGAGGGACTAATGAAAAACTGTTTTTT. Translated, it gives CASSQRTGGRGTNEKLFF.

In its sample, this clone was seen once. V and J are TRBV6-1 and TRBJ2-5, with 9 bases matching TRBD1. With V trimmed by 1 base and J by 5 bases, 5 bases remained unmatched. The germline CDR1 and CDR2 sequences are MNHNS and SASEGT. This CDR3 spans 15 amino acids. Here the CDR3 reads CASSEEGQGRETQYF. The DNA of the CDR3 is TGTGCCAGCAGTGAAGAGGGACAGGGAAGGGAGACCCAGTACTTC.

The rearrangement uses TRBV2 and TRBJ1-5, with 7 bases identical to TRBD1. Germline CDR1 reads SNHLY; CDR2 reads FYNNEI. Trimming at V came to 5 bases and at J to 0 bases, leaving 4 bases not matched to a gene. The CDR3 sequence is 15 residues long. CDR3 sequence: CASSPTGNSNQPQHF. The CDR3 bases are TGTGCCAGCAGTCCGACAGGGAATAGCAATCAGCCCCAGCATTTT.